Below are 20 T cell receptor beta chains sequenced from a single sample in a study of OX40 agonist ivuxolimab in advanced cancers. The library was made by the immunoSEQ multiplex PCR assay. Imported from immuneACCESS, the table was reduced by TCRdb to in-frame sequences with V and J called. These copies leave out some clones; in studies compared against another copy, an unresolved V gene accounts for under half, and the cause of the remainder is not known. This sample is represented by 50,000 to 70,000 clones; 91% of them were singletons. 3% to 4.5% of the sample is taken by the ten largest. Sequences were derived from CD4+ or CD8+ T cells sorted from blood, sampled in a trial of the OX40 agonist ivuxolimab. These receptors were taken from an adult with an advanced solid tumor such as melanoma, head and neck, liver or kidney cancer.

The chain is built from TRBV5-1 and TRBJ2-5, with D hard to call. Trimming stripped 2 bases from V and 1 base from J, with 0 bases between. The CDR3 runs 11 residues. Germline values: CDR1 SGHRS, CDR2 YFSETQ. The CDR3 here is CASSFQETQYF. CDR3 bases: TGCGCCAGCAGCTTCCAAGAGACCCAGTACTTC.

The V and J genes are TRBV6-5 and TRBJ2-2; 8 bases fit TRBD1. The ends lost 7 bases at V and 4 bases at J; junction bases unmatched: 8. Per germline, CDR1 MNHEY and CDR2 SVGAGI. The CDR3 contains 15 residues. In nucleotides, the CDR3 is TGTGCCAGCACCCAGCAGGGGGCGGGCACCGGGGAGCTGTTTTTT. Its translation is CASTQQGAGTGELFF.

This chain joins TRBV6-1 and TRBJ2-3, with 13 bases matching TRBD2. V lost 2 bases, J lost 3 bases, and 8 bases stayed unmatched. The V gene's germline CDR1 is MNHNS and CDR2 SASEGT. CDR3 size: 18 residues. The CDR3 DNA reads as TGTGCCAGCAGTGAACTTGGACTAGCGGGAGTGTTGACAGATACGCAGTATTTT. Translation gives CASSELGLAGVLTDTQYF.

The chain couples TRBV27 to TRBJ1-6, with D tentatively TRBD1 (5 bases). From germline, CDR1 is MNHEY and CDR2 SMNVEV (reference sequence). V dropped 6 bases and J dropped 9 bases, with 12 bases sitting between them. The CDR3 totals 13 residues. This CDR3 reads CASRRDSASPLHF. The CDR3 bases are TGTGCCAGCAGAAGAGACAGCGCTTCACCCCTCCACTTT.

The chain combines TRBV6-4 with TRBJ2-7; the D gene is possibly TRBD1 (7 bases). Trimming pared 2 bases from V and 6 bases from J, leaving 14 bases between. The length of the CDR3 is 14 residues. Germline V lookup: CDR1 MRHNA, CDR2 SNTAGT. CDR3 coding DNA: TGTGCCAGCAGTGACCCACAGGGGAGGTGCGAGCAGTACTTC. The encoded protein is CASSDPQGRCEQYF.

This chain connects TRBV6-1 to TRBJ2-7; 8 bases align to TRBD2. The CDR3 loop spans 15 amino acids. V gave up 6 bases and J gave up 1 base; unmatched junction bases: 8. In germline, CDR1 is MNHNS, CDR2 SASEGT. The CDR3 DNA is TGTGCCAGCAGGACCGTTAGCGGGAAGTCCTACGAGCAGTACTTC. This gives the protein CASRTVSGKSYEQYF.

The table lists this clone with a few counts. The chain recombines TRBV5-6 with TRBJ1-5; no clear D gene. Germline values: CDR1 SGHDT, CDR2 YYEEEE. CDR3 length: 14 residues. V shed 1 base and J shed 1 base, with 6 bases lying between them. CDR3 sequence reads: CASSLSNSNQPQHF. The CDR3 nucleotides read TGTGCCAGCAGCTTGTCGAACAGCAATCAGCCCCAGCATTTT.

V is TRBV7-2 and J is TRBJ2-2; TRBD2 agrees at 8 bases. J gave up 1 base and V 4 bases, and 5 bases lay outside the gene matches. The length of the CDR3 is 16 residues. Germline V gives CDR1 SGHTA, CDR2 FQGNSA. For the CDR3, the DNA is TGTGCCAGCAGCTCTGGACTAGCCCTGAACACCGGGGAGCTGTTTTTT. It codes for CASSSGLALNTGELFF.

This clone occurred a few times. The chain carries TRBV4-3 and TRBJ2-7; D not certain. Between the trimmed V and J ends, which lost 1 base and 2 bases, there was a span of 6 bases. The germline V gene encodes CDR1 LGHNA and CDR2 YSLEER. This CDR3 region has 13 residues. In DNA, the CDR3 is TGCGCCAGCAGCCAAGTATATCCCTACGAGCAGTACTTC. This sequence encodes CASSQVYPYEQYF.

CDR3: CSSTGTSGHTDTQYF. The DNA for the CDR3 is TGCAGCTCCACGGGGACTAGCGGACACACAGATACGCAGTATTTT. This chain joins TRBV29-1 and TRBJ2-3, with 11 bases identical to TRBD2. Losses at the gene ends were 8 bases for V and 2 bases for J; bases not matched to a gene: 9. The germline CDR1 and CDR2 sequences are SQVTM and ANQGSEA. CDR3 length: 15 residues.

CDR3 bases: TGTGCCAGCAGTGAATTAGCGGGAGCTCAAGAGCAGTACTTC. This translates into CASSELAGAQEQYF. The chain combines TRBV25-1 with TRBJ2-7, with TRBD2 identical over 9 bases. Germline V gene sequence: CDR1 MGHDK, CDR2 SYGVNS. Trimming cost V 1 base and J 7 bases; bases outside gene matches: 5. The CDR3 consists of 14 residues.

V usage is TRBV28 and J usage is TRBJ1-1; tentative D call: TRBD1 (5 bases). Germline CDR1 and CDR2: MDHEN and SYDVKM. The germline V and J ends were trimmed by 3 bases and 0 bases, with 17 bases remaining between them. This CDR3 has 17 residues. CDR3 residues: CASSFDSSRLLNTEAFF. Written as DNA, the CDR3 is TGTGCCAGCAGTTTCGACAGCTCAAGGCTCTTGAACACTGAAGCTTTCTTT.

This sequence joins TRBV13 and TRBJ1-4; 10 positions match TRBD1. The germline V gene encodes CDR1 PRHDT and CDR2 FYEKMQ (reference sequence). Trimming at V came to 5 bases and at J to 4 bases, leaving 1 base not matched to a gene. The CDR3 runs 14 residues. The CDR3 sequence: CASSRTGGNEKLFF. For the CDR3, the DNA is TGTGCCAGCAGCCGGACAGGGGGTAATGAAAAACTGTTTTTT.

The CDR3 sequence: CASSLREDLAKNIQYF. The CDR3 nucleotides read TGTGCCAGCAGCTTGCGTGAGGATTTGGCCAAAAACATTCAGTACTTC. The gene calls are TRBV5-4 and TRBJ2-4; D is unclear. From germline, CDR1 is SGHNT and CDR2 YYREEE (reference sequence). V lost 1 base, J lost 1 base, and 12 bases lay in between. This CDR3 region has 16 residues.

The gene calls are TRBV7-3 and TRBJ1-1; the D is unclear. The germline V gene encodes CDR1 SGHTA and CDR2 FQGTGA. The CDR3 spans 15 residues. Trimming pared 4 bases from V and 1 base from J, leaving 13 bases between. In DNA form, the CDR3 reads TGTGCCAGCAGCTACCCGAAGGGCGAGAACACTGAAGCTTTCTTT. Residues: CASSYPKGENTEAFF.

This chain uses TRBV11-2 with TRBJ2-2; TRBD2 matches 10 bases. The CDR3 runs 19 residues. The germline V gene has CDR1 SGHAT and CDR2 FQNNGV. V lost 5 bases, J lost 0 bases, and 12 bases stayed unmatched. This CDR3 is CASSPWTSGARANTGELFF. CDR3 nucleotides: TGTGCCAGCAGCCCCTGGACTAGCGGAGCACGCGCGAACACCGGGGAGCTGTTTTTT. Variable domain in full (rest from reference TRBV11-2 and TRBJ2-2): EAGVAQSPRYKIIEKRQSVAFWCNPISGHATLYWYQQILGQGPKLLIQFQNNGVVDDSQLPKDRFSAERLKGVDSTLKIQPAKLEDSAVYLCASSPWTSGARANTGELFFGEGSRLTVL.

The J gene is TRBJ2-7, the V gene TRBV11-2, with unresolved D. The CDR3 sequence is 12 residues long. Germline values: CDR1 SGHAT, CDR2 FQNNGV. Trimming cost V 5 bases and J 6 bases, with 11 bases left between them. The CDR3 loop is CASSPEPLEQYF. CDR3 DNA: TGTGCCAGCAGCCCGGAACCCCTCGAGCAGTACTTC.

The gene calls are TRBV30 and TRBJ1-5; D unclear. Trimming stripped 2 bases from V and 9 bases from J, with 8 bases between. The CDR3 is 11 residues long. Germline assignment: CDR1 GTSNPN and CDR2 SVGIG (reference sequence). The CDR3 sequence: CAWSNPWPQHF. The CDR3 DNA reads TGTGCCTGGAGTAATCCATGGCCCCAGCATTTT.

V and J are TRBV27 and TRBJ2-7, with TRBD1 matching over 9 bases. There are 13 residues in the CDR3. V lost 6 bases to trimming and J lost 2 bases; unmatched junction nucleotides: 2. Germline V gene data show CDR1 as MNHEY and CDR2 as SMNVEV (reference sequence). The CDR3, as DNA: TGTGCCAGCAGGGGACAGGGTACCTACGAGCAGTACTTC. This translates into CASRGQGTYEQYF.

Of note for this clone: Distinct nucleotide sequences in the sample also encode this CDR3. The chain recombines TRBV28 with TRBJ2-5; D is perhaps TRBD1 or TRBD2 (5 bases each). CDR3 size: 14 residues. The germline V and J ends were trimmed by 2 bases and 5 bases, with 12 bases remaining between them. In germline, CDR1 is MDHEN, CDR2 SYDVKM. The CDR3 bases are TGTGCCAGCAGTTTACGAGGGGAAGAGGAGACCCAGTACTTC. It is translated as CASSLRGEEETQYF.